This TCR beta chain was documented in a study of blood T cell repertoires in COVID-19. About the study: In each case, the material was cDNA or gDNA derived from T cells, B-cell-depleted T cells, or PBMCs.

The germline V gene has CDR1 LNHDA and CDR2 SQIVND (reference sequence). V gave up 8 bases and J gave up 4 bases, with 13 bases separating them. This CDR3 contains 13 residues. This clone was seen only once. Some clones are missing from TCRdb's copy, which holds only in-frame ones; the method was immunoSEQ multiplex PCR. The table records tens of thousands of clones, approximately 90% of them present only once. Sequenced sample: peripheral blood. The chain links TRBV19 to TRBJ2-3, with D possibly TRBD1 on 6 matching bases. The clonotype was recovered from a woman at least 80 years old with acute or convalescent COVID-19. CDR3 residues: CASGWQGSDTQYF. CDR3 DNA sequence: TGTGCCAGTGGATGGCAGGGGTCAGATACGCAGTATTTT.